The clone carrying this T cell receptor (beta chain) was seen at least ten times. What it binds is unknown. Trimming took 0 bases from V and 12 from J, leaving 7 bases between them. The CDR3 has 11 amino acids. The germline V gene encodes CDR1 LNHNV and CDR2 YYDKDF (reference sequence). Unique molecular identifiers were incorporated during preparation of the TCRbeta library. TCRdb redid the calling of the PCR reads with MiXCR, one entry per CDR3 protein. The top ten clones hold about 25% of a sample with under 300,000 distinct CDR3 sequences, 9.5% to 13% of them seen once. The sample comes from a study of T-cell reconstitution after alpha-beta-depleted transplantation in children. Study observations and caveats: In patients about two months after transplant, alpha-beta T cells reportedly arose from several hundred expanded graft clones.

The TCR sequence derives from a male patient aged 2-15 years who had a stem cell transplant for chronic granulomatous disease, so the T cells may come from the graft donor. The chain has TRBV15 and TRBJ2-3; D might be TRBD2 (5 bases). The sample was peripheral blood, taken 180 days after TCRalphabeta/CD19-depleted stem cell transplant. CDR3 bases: TGTGCCACCAGCAGAGAGGCTAGCCAGTATTTT. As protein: CATSREASQYF.